This is a list of T cell receptor beta chains from one sample in a study of blood T cell repertoires in COVID-19. TCRdb's table, derived via immunoSEQ multiplex PCR, lists solely in-frame clones and lacks some. The table records about 100,000 clones, 70% to 85% of them present only once. Sequenced input: peripheral blood. These receptors originate from a man in his 70s with active or convalescent COVID-19. CDR3s leave out the opening cysteine and the closing phenylalanine or tryptophan. The order of the fields is V gene, CDR3 protein.

V: TRBV5-1; CDR3: ASSLQRGGVDEQF
V: TRBV18; CDR3: ASSLQAREPNT
V: TRBV6-5; CDR3: ASSYTTGVEKLF
V: TRBV5-5; CDR3: ASSSGTGNVYT
V: TRBV5-1; CDR3: ASSYDGGAGDTQY
V: TRBV2; CDR3: ASGQYTEAF
V: TRBV27; CDR3: ASSLRGGVNEKLF
V: TRBV3-1/TRBV3-2; CDR3: ASSQEMGLAGGRNTGELF
V: TRBV28; CDR3: ASSLEASREQF
V: TRBV2; CDR3: ASTEEGGAGQPQH
V: TRBV5-5; CDR3: ASSWTVLITGELF
V: TRBV7-2; CDR3: ASSSRLAGGSDTQY
V: TRBV25-1; CDR3: ASSETRTGSSYNEQF
V: TRBV28; CDR3: ASLMDKGTEAF
V: TRBV18; CDR3: ASSRQGNTEAF
V: TRBV5-1; CDR3: ASSFGGDNEQF
V: TRBV18; CDR3: ASSPVWANTEAF
V: TRBV27; CDR3: ASRDWNSYNEQF
V: TRBV14; CDR3: ASSPRTGGEETQY
V: TRBV3-1/TRBV3-2; CDR3: ASSQARASDTQY
V: TRBV4-1; CDR3: ASSQDLMASGYNEQF
V: TRBV18; CDR3: ASSPPNRLGPNYGYT
V: TRBV9; CDR3: ASSVALGRELGYT
V: TRBV5-4; CDR3: ASSTPGRTGASGANVLT
V: TRBV19; CDR3: ASSIGRGGNQPQH
V: TRBV6-4; CDR3: ASSEGVQETQY